This is a list of T cell receptor beta chains from one sample in a study of T cell responses to AZD1222 COVID-19 vaccine. Profiling relied on immunoSEQ multiplex PCR, and the TCRdb table lists in-frame clones only, not all of them. The repertoire includes 150,000 to 200,000 clones, roughly nine tenths of them detected once, and around 4.5% sits in the top ten. The sample consisted of peripheral blood, taken on day 0 of MenACWY control vaccination. Every receptor here comes from an adult in good health. Both conserved end residues are part of each CDR3. The D gene is left open where the match is weak. Only some rows state a clone size, as once, few, many or a class for expanded clones.

CDR3 length: 17; V gene: TRBV27; clone size: NA; D gene: NA; J gene: TRBJ1-5; CDR3 protein: CASSLTGTLRSNQPQHF; CDR3 DNA: TGTGCCAGCAGTTTAACAGGGACCTTACGGAGCAATCAGCCCCAGCATTTT
CDR3 length: 16; V gene: TRBV13; clone size: NA; D gene: NA; J gene: TRBJ1-4; CDR3 protein: CASSLAESGFNEKLFF; CDR3 DNA: TGTGCCAGCAGCTTAGCGGAGTCCGGATTTAATGAAAAACTGTTTTTT
CDR3 length: 15; V gene: TRBV18; clone size: NA; D gene: NA; J gene: TRBJ1-1; CDR3 protein: CASSPVQILGTEAFF; CDR3 DNA: TGTGCCAGCTCACCCGTACAGATATTAGGCACTGAAGCTTTCTTT
CDR3 length: 17; V gene: TRBV9; clone size: NA; D gene: NA; J gene: TRBJ1-3; CDR3 protein: CASSVGWAGLSGNTIYF; CDR3 DNA: TGTGCCAGCAGCGTAGGATGGGCAGGCCTCTCTGGAAACACCATATATTTT
CDR3 length: 16; V gene: TRBV5-4; clone size: NA; D gene: TRBD2; J gene: TRBJ2-5; CDR3 protein: CASSTGLAASQETQYF; CDR3 DNA: TGTGCCAGCAGCACGGGACTAGCGGCAAGCCAAGAGACCCAGTACTTC
CDR3 length: 14; V gene: TRBV27; clone size: NA; D gene: NA; J gene: TRBJ1-6; CDR3 protein: CASSPVGANSPLHF; CDR3 DNA: TGTGCCAGCAGCCCGGTAGGGGCGAATTCACCCCTCCACTTT
CDR3 length: 11; V gene: TRBV11-3; clone size: NA; D gene: NA; J gene: TRBJ1-1; CDR3 protein: CASSLDLEAFF; CDR3 DNA: TGTGCCAGCAGCTTAGATCTGGAGGCTTTCTTT
CDR3 length: 14; V gene: TRBV30; clone size: NA; D gene: TRBD1; J gene: TRBJ1-1; CDR3 protein: CAWSRDRLNTEAFF; CDR3 DNA: TGTGCCTGGAGCAGGGACAGGTTGAACACTGAAGCTTTCTTT
CDR3 length: 16; V gene: TRBV4-1; clone size: NA; D gene: NA; J gene: TRBJ2-1; CDR3 protein: CASSQVTSARYNEQFF; CDR3 DNA: TGCGCCAGCAGCCAAGTTACGAGCGCCAGATACAATGAGCAGTTCTTC
CDR3 length: 14; V gene: TRBV10-1; clone size: NA; D gene: NA; J gene: TRBJ1-1; CDR3 protein: CASSELGVATEAFF; CDR3 DNA: TGCGCCAGCAGTGAGCTGGGGGTGGCCACTGAAGCTTTCTTT
CDR3 length: 13; V gene: TRBV10-3; clone size: NA; D gene: TRBD1; J gene: TRBJ2-7; CDR3 protein: CAISELQGSEQYF; CDR3 DNA: TGTGCCATCAGTGAGTTACAGGGGTCCGAGCAGTACTTC
CDR3 length: 12; V gene: TRBV28; clone size: once; D gene: NA; J gene: TRBJ1-5; CDR3 protein: CASRVLNQPQHF; CDR3 DNA: TGTGCCAGCAGGGTCCTGAATCAGCCCCAGCATTTT
CDR3 length: 13; V gene: TRBV27; clone size: NA; D gene: NA; J gene: TRBJ1-1; CDR3 protein: CASRSRVNTEAFF; CDR3 DNA: TGTGCCAGCAGGAGCAGGGTAAACACTGAAGCTTTCTTT
CDR3 length: 11; V gene: TRBV5-1; clone size: NA; D gene: NA; J gene: TRBJ2-7; CDR3 protein: CASSSDSRQYF; CDR3 DNA: TGCGCCAGCAGCTCGGACAGCCGGCAGTACTTC
CDR3 length: 15; V gene: TRBV5-1; clone size: NA; D gene: NA; J gene: TRBJ2-3; CDR3 protein: CASSLGGKTTDTQYF; CDR3 DNA: TGCGCCAGCAGCTTAGGCGGGAAGACCACAGATACGCAGTATTTT
CDR3 length: 17; V gene: TRBV30; clone size: NA; D gene: NA; J gene: TRBJ2-1; CDR3 protein: CAWSESNPAGIWYEQFF; CDR3 DNA: TGTGCCTGGAGTGAGTCCAACCCCGCGGGAATATGGTATGAGCAGTTCTTC
CDR3 length: 14; V gene: TRBV19; clone size: NA; D gene: NA; J gene: TRBJ1-2; CDR3 protein: CASSMTVTNYGYTF; CDR3 DNA: TGTGCCAGTAGTATGACAGTGACTAACTATGGCTACACCTTC
CDR3 length: 15; V gene: TRBV5-4; clone size: NA; D gene: NA; J gene: TRBJ2-5; CDR3 protein: CASSLGPSGMETQYF; CDR3 DNA: TGTGCCAGCAGCCTCGGCCCCTCAGGGATGGAGACCCAGTACTTC
CDR3 length: 15; V gene: TRBV6-1; clone size: NA; D gene: NA; J gene: TRBJ2-2; CDR3 protein: CASSESRGYTGELFF; CDR3 DNA: TGTGCCAGCAGTGAATCGCGAGGGTACACCGGGGAGCTGTTTTTT
CDR3 length: 14; V gene: TRBV2; clone size: NA; D gene: TRBD1; J gene: TRBJ1-2; CDR3 protein: CASTVDRGLYGYTF; CDR3 DNA: TGTGCCAGCACCGTTGACAGGGGCCTCTATGGCTACACCTTC
CDR3 length: 15; V gene: TRBV28; clone size: NA; D gene: TRBD1; J gene: TRBJ1-5; CDR3 protein: CASSEGQASNQPQHF; CDR3 DNA: TGTGCCAGCAGTGAGGGACAGGCTAGCAATCAGCCCCAGCATTTT
CDR3 length: 17; V gene: TRBV5-6; clone size: NA; D gene: TRBD2; J gene: TRBJ2-2; CDR3 protein: CASSHTLLAGEGGELFF; CDR3 DNA: TGTGCCAGCAGCCACACCCTACTAGCGGGAGAGGGCGGGGAGCTGTTTTTT
CDR3 length: 17; V gene: TRBV12-5; clone size: NA; D gene: TRBD2; J gene: TRBJ2-3; CDR3 protein: CASGLGTSVHSTDTQYF; CDR3 DNA: TGTGCTAGTGGTTTGGGAACTAGCGTACATAGCACAGATACGCAGTATTTT
CDR3 length: 15; V gene: TRBV6-6; clone size: NA; D gene: NA; J gene: TRBJ2-6; CDR3 protein: CASSNSGSGANVLTF; CDR3 DNA: TGTGCCAGCAGTAACTCAGGCTCTGGGGCCAACGTCCTGACTTTC
CDR3 length: 14; V gene: TRBV5-1; clone size: NA; D gene: TRBD1; J gene: TRBJ2-7; CDR3 protein: CASSLGQGAYEQYF; CDR3 DNA: TGCGCCAGCAGCTTGGGGCAGGGGGCCTACGAGCAGTACTTC
CDR3 length: 15; V gene: TRBV19; clone size: NA; D gene: NA; J gene: TRBJ2-1; CDR3 protein: CASSSFGLGENEQFF; CDR3 DNA: TGTGCCAGTAGTAGTTTCGGGCTCGGGGAGAATGAGCAGTTCTTC
CDR3 length: 14; V gene: TRBV6-5; clone size: NA; D gene: NA; J gene: TRBJ1-6; CDR3 protein: CASSRRPGDSPLHF; CDR3 DNA: TGTGCCAGCAGTCGACGACCAGGGGATTCACCCCTCCACTTT
CDR3 length: 14; V gene: TRBV30; clone size: NA; D gene: NA; J gene: TRBJ1-4; CDR3 protein: CAWIPGFGDEKLFF; CDR3 DNA: TGTGCCTGGATCCCGGGATTCGGGGATGAAAAACTGTTTTTT
CDR3 length: 15; V gene: TRBV6-5; clone size: NA; D gene: NA; J gene: TRBJ1-3; CDR3 protein: CASSFRQISGNTIYF; CDR3 DNA: TGTGCCAGCAGTTTTCGACAGATCTCTGGAAACACCATATATTTT
CDR3 length: 14; V gene: TRBV25-1; clone size: NA; D gene: NA; J gene: TRBJ2-3; CDR3 protein: CASSEYLGTDTQYF; CDR3 DNA: TGTGCCAGCAGTGAATACCTGGGCACAGATACGCAGTATTTT